This paragraph covers one T cell receptor (beta chain) sequence. Antigen specificity is unknown. Germline CDR1 LGHDT, CDR2 YNNKEL (reference sequence). There are 11 residues in the CDR3. The V gene lost 8 bases and the J gene lost 8 bases, with 12 bases spanning the gap. This sample is drawn from a study of early T cells in non-severe SARS-CoV-2 infection. Across the whole study: Whole-blood bulk RNA, unsorted, was sequenced, and chains were unpaired.

Whole-study findings and limits: Reliance on VDJdb matching favored anti-spike CD8 responses; private and CD4 specificities were missed.

Unique molecular identifiers (one per individual cDNA molecule) were attached. TCRdb passed the 5' RACE reads through MiXCR, listing each CDR3 protein once. The repertoire holds 65,000 to 95,000 distinct CDR3 sequences, with around 16% as singletons. Source material: whole blood. The chain uses TRBV3-1 and TRBJ2-5; tentative D call: TRBD2 (6 bases). This sequence originates from an adult who was a healthcare worker with PCR-confirmed SARS-CoV-2 infection or an uninfected control (not recorded which). The CDR3 loop reads CASEEGITQYF. The CDR3 DNA follows: TGTGCCAGCGAGGAGGGAATAACCCAGTACTTC.